A single sample gave rise to the 26 T cell receptor beta chains below, sequenced in a study of shared clonotypes between healthy human individuals. Data came from immunoSEQ multiplex PCR; TCRdb stores just in-frame clones and leaves some out. The data contain about 990,000 clones, approximately 78% of them singletons. The sample consisted of memory CD4+ T cells from PBMCs. Regarding subset: CD45RA-negative fraction. The receptors derive from a man aged 18 to 29 in good health. Some clones in this sample may be carry-over from other donors' samples.

This chain uses TRBV5-4 with TRBJ1-1; TRBD1 agrees at 9 bases. Germline CDR1 is SGHNT and CDR2 is YYREEE (reference sequence). The CDR3 totals 15 residues. The junction had 3 bases not matched to a gene; V was cut back by 3 bases and J by 0 bases. The CDR3 is CASSSGQGLNTEAFF. For the CDR3, the DNA is TGTGCCAGCAGCTCGGGACAGGGTCTGAACACTGAAGCTTTCTTT.

The chain is built from TRBV18 and TRBJ1-1; D might be TRBD1 (6 bases). The CDR3 is made up of 14 amino acids. Germline V lookup: CDR1 KGHSH, CDR2 LQKENI. V dropped 5 bases and J dropped 0 bases, with 10 bases sitting between them. This CDR3 is CASSSGQLNTEAFF. DNA of the CDR3: TGTGCCAGCTCATCCGGACAGTTGAACACTGAAGCTTTCTTT. Full variable domain (rest looked up from reference TRBV18 and TRBJ1-1): NAGVMQNPRHLVRRRGQEARLRCSPMKGHSHVYWYRQLPEEGLKFMVYLQKENIIDESGMPKERFSAEFPKEGPSILRIQQVVRGDSAAYFCASSSGQLNTEAFFGQGTRLTVV.

For the CDR3, the DNA is TGCAGCGTTGCCCTACAGTTGAACACTGAAGCTTTCTTT. Translated: CSVALQLNTEAFF. V usage is TRBV29-1 and J usage is TRBJ1-1; D is ambiguous. This CDR3 has 13 residues. Per germline, CDR1 SQVTM and CDR2 ANQGSEA. The ends were cut back, 4 bases at V and 0 bases at J, with 9 bases in the middle.

The chain recombines TRBV7-2 with TRBJ1-1, with D hard to call. The CDR3 has 14 amino acids. Trimming took off 2 bases at V and 0 bases at J, with 7 bases between the two ends. Germline V gene sequence: CDR1 SGHTA, CDR2 FQGNSA. CDR3 sequence: CASSLWAVNTEAFF. The CDR3 DNA sequence: TGTGCCAGCAGCTTATGGGCGGTGAACACTGAAGCTTTCTTT.

This rearrangement joins TRBV2 to TRBJ2-1; 7 nucleotides agree with TRBD2. V trimming: 2 bases; J trimming: 4 bases; junction bases outside the gene matches: 5. The CDR3 spans 15 residues. The germline V gene encodes CDR1 SNHLY and CDR2 FYNNEI. CDR3 sequence (DNA): TGTGCCAGCAGTGAATTGCAGGGACTATACAATGAGCAGTTCTTC. This encodes CASSELQGLYNEQFF.

The chain is built from TRBV4-1 and TRBJ1-5, with 8 bases identical to TRBD1. The CDR3 is made up of 15 amino acids. With 4 bases clipped from V and 6 bases from J, the junction kept 8 bases outside the gene matches. Germline CDR1 reads MGHRA; CDR2 reads YSYEKL. CDR3 protein: CASSLGQGVGQPQHF. CDR3 nucleotides: TGCGCCAGCAGCCTAGGACAGGGTGTGGGTCAGCCCCAGCATTTT.

CDR3 amino acids: CAWSLQGDEQFF. The CDR3 DNA reads as TGTGCCTGGAGTCTACAGGGTGATGAGCAGTTCTTC. The V gene is TRBV30, the J gene TRBJ2-1; D is perhaps TRBD1 (6 bases). Per germline, CDR1 GTSNPN and CDR2 SVGIG (reference sequence). Trimming removed 2 bases at V and 8 bases at J, with 10 bases between. The length of the CDR3 is 12 residues.

The chain joins TRBV10-3 to TRBJ2-7; perhaps TRBD1 as D (5 bases). The CDR3 has 15 residues. The germline V gene encodes CDR1 ENHRY and CDR2 SYGVKD. The germline V and J ends were trimmed by 2 bases and 3 bases, with 14 bases remaining between them. CDR3 loop: CAISEGAGEGYEQYF. The CDR3 region has the DNA TGTGCCATCAGTGAGGGGGCAGGAGAAGGCTACGAGCAGTACTTC.

The chain employs TRBV5-4 and TRBJ1-2, with a weak D call TRBD1 (5 bases). Germline CDR1 reads SGHNT; CDR2 reads YYREEE (reference sequence). Trimming shortened V by 1 base and J by 2 bases, and 12 bases separated the two germline ends. The CDR3 is made up of 15 amino acids. CDR3 nucleotides: TGTGCCAGCAGCTTGTTGGGGGACCACAACTATGGCTACACCTTC. Translated: CASSLLGDHNYGYTF.

The J gene is TRBJ2-5, the V gene TRBV2, with TRBD1 as a possible D gene (5 bases). CDR3 length: 14 residues. Deletions cut 8 bases from V and 2 bases from J, with 15 bases between. CDR1 and CDR2 from the germline V gene are SNHLY and FYNNEI. CDR3 protein: CASGALTEQETQYF. In DNA form, the CDR3 reads TGTGCCAGCGGGGCCTTGACAGAACAAGAGACCCAGTACTTC.

The V and J genes are TRBV27 and TRBJ2-1, with no clear D. V dropped 4 bases and J dropped 12 bases, with 16 bases sitting between them. CDR1 is MNHEY, CDR2 SMNVEV, per germline (reference sequence). The CDR3 has 13 amino acids. CDR3 in amino acids: CASSSTTRMVQFF. The CDR3, as DNA: TGTGCCAGCAGTTCCACAACCAGAATGGTGCAGTTCTTC.

This clone was detected a few times. The V and J genes are TRBV28 and TRBJ1-6; D might be TRBD1 (5 bases). CDR1 is MDHEN and CDR2 is SYDVKM in the germline V gene. Deletions cut 2 bases from V and 6 bases from J, with 11 bases between. The CDR3 runs 15 residues. The CDR3, as DNA: TGTGCCAGCAGTTTACCGGGACGGATTAATTCACCCCTCCACTTT. Translation: CASSLPGRINSPLHF.

For this clone: At the DNA level, this CDR3 is encoded by other sequences in the same sample as well. J is TRBJ2-7 and V is TRBV28; 7 nucleotides align to TRBD1. The germline V gene encodes CDR1 MDHEN and CDR2 SYDVKM. V shed 9 bases and J 2 bases; nucleotides not matched to a gene: 7. The CDR3 contains 13 residues. CDR3 coding DNA: TGTGCCAGTACCCGGGACAGTACCTACGAGCAGTACTTC. Protein product: CASTRDSTYEQYF.

This clone turned up a few times. This chain uses TRBV9 with TRBJ2-1, with 8 bases identical to TRBD1. The CDR3 loop spans 15 amino acids. The germline CDR1 and CDR2 sequences are SGDLS and YYNGEE. The V gene end was trimmed by 4 bases and the J gene end by 3 bases; junction bases not matched to a gene: 6. Written as DNA, the CDR3 is TGTGCCAGCAGCATATCCGGGACAGGCTACAATGAGCAGTTCTTC. Its translation is CASSISGTGYNEQFF. The whole variable domain, remainder taken from reference TRBV9 and TRBJ2-1, is DSGVTQTPKHLITATGQRVTLRCSPRSGDLSVYWYQQSLDQGLQFLIQYYNGEERAKGNILERFSAQQFPDLHSELNLSSLELGDSALYFCASSISGTGYNEQFFGPGTRLTVL.

This sequence joins TRBV29-1 and TRBJ2-7; D possibly corresponds to TRBD1 (6 bases). Germline V gene data show CDR1 as SQVTM and CDR2 as ANQGSEA. V gave up 4 bases and J gave up 2 bases, with 18 bases separating them. The CDR3 is 15 residues long. The CDR3 sequence is CSVGIGTRSTYEQYF. For the CDR3, the DNA is TGCAGCGTTGGAATTGGGACACGATCAACCTACGAGCAGTACTTC.

The V and J genes are TRBV28 and TRBJ1-3; weak D call: TRBD1 (5 bases). V was shortened by 6 bases and J by 3 bases, with 27 bases between the two germline ends. Germline CDR1 and CDR2: MDHEN and SYDVKM. The CDR3 is made up of 19 amino acids. CDR3 residues: CASRRLRTGHMGVGNTIYF. For the CDR3, the DNA is TGTGCCAGCAGACGTCTGCGTACAGGCCATATGGGTGTTGGAAACACCATATATTTT.

The table lists this clone with a count of one. The V and J genes are TRBV28 and TRBJ2-3; no definite D call. The CDR3 is 16 residues long. V lost 5 bases to trimming and J lost 1 base, with 16 bases between them. CDR1 and CDR2 from the germline V gene are MDHEN and SYDVKM. Written as DNA, the CDR3 is TGTGCCAGCAGTAGTTTAGACCCGAAGGGCACAGATACGCAGTATTTT. It encodes CASSSLDPKGTDTQYF.

The chain is built from TRBV25-1 and TRBJ2-5, with a tentative D call TRBD1 (6 bases). The CDR3 runs to 15 residues. Trimming shortened V by 4 bases and J by 5 bases, and 17 bases separated the two germline ends. The germline V gene has CDR1 MGHDK and CDR2 SYGVNS. The CDR3 coding sequence is TGTGCCAGCAGTGGATCCAGGGGACCTAAGGAGACCCAGTACTTC. Translating it yields CASSGSRGPKETQYF.

This clone was found once. V gene TRBV5-1 combines with J gene TRBJ2-7; TRBD1 or TRBD2 may be the D gene (6 bases each). This CDR3 spans 17 amino acids. V lost 4 bases, J lost 0 bases, and 20 bases lay in between. Germline assignment: CDR1 SGHRS and CDR2 YFSETQ. Here the CDR3 reads CASSLEIGGGNSYEQYF. Written as DNA, the CDR3 is TGCGCCAGCAGCCTCGAAATCGGGGGCGGGAACTCCTACGAGCAGTACTTC.

This chain uses TRBV28 with TRBJ2-7, with D hard to call. The germline V gene encodes CDR1 MDHEN and CDR2 SYDVKM. V lost 3 bases and J 1 base, leaving 10 bases between the germline ends. The CDR3 runs 14 residues. The CDR3 DNA sequence: TGTGCCAGCAGTTTTCTCGAGAGGTCCTACGAGCAGTACTTC. Its protein product is CASSFLERSYEQYF.

The chain is built from TRBV6-1 and TRBJ1-5; D is undetermined. Germline CDR1 and CDR2: MNHNS and SASEGT. CDR3 size: 14 residues. Trimming stripped 6 bases from V and 4 bases from J, with 13 bases between. CDR3 DNA sequence: TGTGCCAGCAGCCCAGTTGGTTCGAATCAGCCCCAGCATTTT. Its protein is CASSPVGSNQPQHF.

This clone was observed a single time. The chain links TRBV30 to TRBJ1-5; 7 positions match TRBD1. The J segment lost 9 bases and the V segment lost 4 bases, leaving 9 bases of the junction unmatched. CDR1 and CDR2 (germline): GTSNPN, SVGIG (reference sequence). The CDR3 is made up of 13 amino acids. The CDR3 DNA reads TGTGCCTGGAACCTACAGACAGGGCGGCCCCAGCATTTT. Translating it yields CAWNLQTGRPQHF.

The CDR3 loop is CASSLGLANTPQYF. The CDR3 region has the DNA TGTGCCAGCAGCCTGGGACTAGCGAATACCCCGCAGTACTTC. The V call is TRBV7-3, the J call TRBJ2-7; 10 bases align to TRBD2. Germline CDR1 SGHTA, CDR2 FQGTGA. The length of the CDR3 is 14 residues. Unmatched junction bases numbered 10, after V lost 5 bases and J lost 9 bases. The full variable domain, in which reference TRBV7-3 and TRBJ2-7 provide the parts outside the CDR3, is GAGVSQTPSNKVTEKGKYVELRCDPISGHTALYWYRQSLGQGPEFLIYFQGTGAADDSGLPNDRFFAVRPEGSVSTLKIQRTERGDSAVYLCASSLGLANTPQYFGPGTRLTVT.

This chain links TRBV18 with TRBJ1-1; D not resolved. The germline CDR1 and CDR2 sequences are KGHSH and LQKENI. The germline V and J ends were trimmed by 0 bases and 0 bases, with 11 bases remaining between them. CDR3 length equals 16 residues. The CDR3 nucleotides are TGTGCCAGCTCACCACCGTCCCGGATGATGAACACTGAAGCTTTCTTT. This translates into CASSPPSRMMNTEAFF.

The CDR3 reads CASSLAGGRVTNTGELFF. The CDR3, as DNA: TGCGCCAGCAGCTTGGCCGGGGGCAGGGTGACGAACACCGGGGAGCTGTTTTTT. The V and J genes are TRBV5-1 and TRBJ2-2; D might be TRBD1 or TRBD2, each matching 6 bases. The ends were cut back, 0 bases at V and 0 bases at J, with 15 bases in the middle. Germline CDR1 reads SGHRS; CDR2 reads YFSETQ. The CDR3 extends over 18 amino acids.

This rearrangement joins TRBV7-9 to TRBJ1-1; D gene unclear. This CDR3 region has 14 residues. In germline, CDR1 is SEHNR, CDR2 FQNEAQ (reference sequence). Trimming left V 1 base short and J 1 base short, with 7 bases between. This CDR3 reads CASSLVSQNTEAFF. CDR3 bases: TGTGCCAGCAGCTTAGTCAGTCAGAACACTGAAGCTTTCTTT.